These T cell receptor beta chains were read from a single sample in a study of cytomegalovirus exposure and HLA in healthy donors. Profiling relied on immunoSEQ multiplex PCR, and the TCRdb table lists in-frame clones only, not all of them. The sample data list about 32,000 clones. Specimen: PBMCs. The receptors come from a female donor in good health and CMV-seronegative. CDR3s include the opening cysteine and the closing phenylalanine or tryptophan. Fields, in order: D gene, V gene, J gene, CDR3 DNA, CDR3 protein. The D gene is left open where the match is weak.

D: .
V: TRBV2
J: TRBJ2-2
DNA: TGTGCCAGCAGATCGGGTCGGCAGGGGACGAACACCGGGGAGCTGTTTTTT
CDR3: CASRSGRQGTNTGELFF

D: .
V: TRBV6-5
J: TRBJ1-1
DNA: TGTGCCAGCAGTTACGGGCAGGGCTTTAACACTGAAGCTTTCTTT
CDR3: CASSYGQGFNTEAFF

D: .
V: TRBV5-8
J: TRBJ2-5
DNA: TGTGCCAGCAGCGTTTGGGGGCCCGGGGCCCAGTACTTC
CDR3: CASSVWGPGAQYF

D: .
V: TRBV28
J: TRBJ1-4
DNA: TGTGCCAGCAGTTCCCCGACAGGATTTAATGAAAAACTGTTTTTT
CDR3: CASSSPTGFNEKLFF

D: TRBD2
V: TRBV2
J: TRBJ2-7
DNA: TGTGCCAGCAGTGATGTAGCGGGGGGGCCGTACGAGCAGTACTTC
CDR3: CASSDVAGGPYEQYF

D: .
V: TRBV11-3
J: TRBJ2-3
DNA: TGTGCCAGCAGCCCCAGGGTCCTAGACACAGATACGCAGTATTTT
CDR3: CASSPRVLDTDTQYF

D: TRBD1
V: TRBV4-2
J: TRBJ2-7
DNA: TGTGCCAGCAGCCGCCCGGGACAGGGGGCCGCCTACGAGCAGTACTTC
CDR3: CASSRPGQGAAYEQYF

D: .
V: TRBV30
J: TRBJ1-5
DNA: TGTGCCTGGAGTGTACAGGGTAGCCAGCCCCAGCATTTT
CDR3: CAWSVQGSQPQHF

D: TRBD2
V: TRBV5-1
J: TRBJ2-7
DNA: TGCGCCAGCAGCCCGGGACTAGCGGGGGGCTACGAGCAGTACTTC
CDR3: CASSPGLAGGYEQYF

D: TRBD1
V: TRBV7-2
J: TRBJ1-2
DNA: TGTGCCAGCAGCTTAGGAGACAGGGGAGGCTACACCTTC
CDR3: CASSLGDRGGYTF

D: .
V: TRBV15
J: TRBJ2-5
DNA: TGTGCCACCAGCAGTACTACACAAGGAGAGACCCAGTACTTC
CDR3: CATSSTTQGETQYF

D: .
V: TRBV18
J: TRBJ1-1
DNA: TGTGCCAGCTCAAAAGACCCAGCGGGACGGATGAACACTGAAGCTTTCTTT
CDR3: CASSKDPAGRMNTEAFF

D: .
V: TRBV19
J: TRBJ1-6
DNA: TGTGCCAGCAAACAGGGCAGCTCCTATAATTCACCCCTCCACTTT
CDR3: CASKQGSSYNSPLHF

D: TRBD2
V: TRBV2
J: TRBJ2-7
DNA: TGTGCCAGCAGTCCACTAGCGGGGGGTCCCTACGAGCAGTACTTC
CDR3: CASSPLAGGPYEQYF

D: .
V: TRBV18
J: TRBJ2-7
DNA: TGTGCCAGCTCCCACGGACTGGGTAGATACGAGCAGTACTTC
CDR3: CASSHGLGRYEQYF

D: .
V: TRBV27
J: TRBJ1-5
DNA: TGTGCCAGCGGGTTCGGGCAGCCCCAGCATTTT
CDR3: CASGFGQPQHF

D: TRBD1
V: TRBV13
J: TRBJ2-1
DNA: TGTGCCAGCAGCTTTCTGGACAGGTCCTCCTACAATGAGCAGTTCTTC
CDR3: CASSFLDRSSYNEQFF

D: TRBD2
V: TRBV10-2
J: TRBJ2-3
DNA: TGCGCCAGCAGTGGGACTAGCGTCACAGATACGCAGTATTTT
CDR3: CASSGTSVTDTQYF

D: TRBD1
V: TRBV4-1
J: TRBJ2-1
DNA: TGCGCCAGCAGCCTGTACTTAAGGGGACAGGGGCTAAATGAGCAGTTCTTC
CDR3: CASSLYLRGQGLNEQFF

D: TRBD2
V: TRBV9
J: TRBJ2-1
DNA: TGTGCCAGCAGCGTAGGTTTACTAGCGGGGGGTGAGCAGTTCTTC
CDR3: CASSVGLLAGGEQFF

D: .
V: TRBV23-1
J: TRBJ1-6
DNA: TGCGCCAGCAGTCAGAACCCGGACAGTCAAACCTATAATTCACCCCTCCACTTT
CDR3: CASSQNPDSQTYNSPLHF

D: TRBD1
V: TRBV29-1
J: TRBJ1-2
DNA: TGCAGCGTTGAACCCAGGGGGCTGGATGGCTACACCTTC
CDR3: CSVEPRGLDGYTF

D: .
V: TRBV18
J: TRBJ2-4
DNA: TGTGCCAGCTCTTACAGAAACCTAGCCAAAAACATTCAGTACTTC
CDR3: CASSYRNLAKNIQYF

D: TRBD1
V: TRBV9
J: TRBJ1-2
DNA: TGTGCCAGCAGCGCTCAGACAGGGGTTAACTATGGCTACACCTTC
CDR3: CASSAQTGVNYGYTF

D: .
V: TRBV5-1
J: TRBJ2-2
DNA: TGCGCCAGCACCCTGGGGGCAGCCACCGGGGAGCTGTTTTTT
CDR3: CASTLGAATGELFF

D: TRBD1
V: TRBV5-6
J: TRBJ2-7
DNA: TGTGCCAGCAGCTTCCAGGACAGGGTCCACGAGCAGTACTTC
CDR3: CASSFQDRVHEQYF

D: .
V: TRBV19
J: TRBJ1-2
DNA: TGTGCCAGTACCTCAGACAGGTATGGCTACACCTTC
CDR3: CASTSDRYGYTF

D: .
V: TRBV9
J: TRBJ2-2
DNA: TGTGCCAGCAGCTCGGGACAGAACACCGGGGAGCTGTTTTTT
CDR3: CASSSGQNTGELFF

D: .
V: TRBV29-1
J: TRBJ1-1
DNA: TGCAGCGCCCCGGGGGGAGCTGAAGCTTTCTTT
CDR3: CSAPGGAEAFF

D: .
V: TRBV5-1
J: TRBJ1-2
DNA: TGCGCCAGCACCCCGGGGGGGATCTATGGCTACACCTTC
CDR3: CASTPGGIYGYTF

D: .
V: TRBV5-5
J: TRBJ1-4
DNA: TGTGCCAGCAGTACCGAACCTTCTAGTGAAAAACTGTTTTTT
CDR3: CASSTEPSSEKLFF

D: TRBD2
V: TRBV6-5
J: TRBJ2-1
DNA: TGTGCCAGCAGCGTAGCGGGGGGCGCGTTAATTGAGCAGTTCTTC
CDR3: CASSVAGGALIEQFF

D: TRBD2
V: TRBV19
J: TRBJ2-1
DNA: TGTGCCAGTAGTCTTAGCGGGGGGACGTACAATGAGCAGTTCTTC
CDR3: CASSLSGGTYNEQFF

D: .
V: TRBV29-1
J: TRBJ2-1
DNA: TGCAGCGTTCGGTTTAGGGGCTACAATGAGCAGTTCTTC
CDR3: CSVRFRGYNEQFF

D: .
V: TRBV2
J: TRBJ2-5
DNA: TGTGCCAGCAGCGGTGACAGACAAATTCAAGAGACCCAGTACTTC
CDR3: CASSGDRQIQETQYF

D: .
V: TRBV6-1
J: TRBJ1-4
DNA: TGTGCCAGCAGTGTAGGGGCGGACCTTAATGAAAAACTGTTTTTT
CDR3: CASSVGADLNEKLFF

D: .
V: TRBV19
J: TRBJ1-2
DNA: TGTGCCAGTAGCACAGGGCCCCTTACAATCGATGGCTACACCTTC
CDR3: CASSTGPLTIDGYTF

D: .
V: TRBV30
J: TRBJ2-7
DNA: TGTGCCTACCAGGATGCCTACGAGCAGTACTTC
CDR3: CAYQDAYEQYF

D: TRBD2
V: TRBV18
J: TRBJ2-7
DNA: TGTGCCAGCTCTTGGCGGGGGGGCTACGAGCAGTACTTC
CDR3: CASSWRGGYEQYF

D: TRBD1
V: TRBV19
J: TRBJ1-4
DNA: TGTGCCAGTAGTCTCTCAGGCCCCGGACAGGGGAATGAAAAACTGTTTTTT
CDR3: CASSLSGPGQGNEKLFF

D: TRBD1
V: TRBV5-1
J: TRBJ2-5
DNA: TGCGCCAGCAGCTTGGGGGCGACAGGGTTCGGGGAAGAGACCCAGTACTTC
CDR3: CASSLGATGFGEETQYF

D: .
V: TRBV9
J: TRBJ2-1
DNA: TGTGCCAGCAGCCTAAAGGGGGGGCCTTTGCAGTTCTTC
CDR3: CASSLKGGPLQFF

D: .
V: TRBV7-6
J: TRBJ2-5
DNA: TGTGCCAGCGGGTCGGGCCAAGAGACCCAGTACTTC
CDR3: CASGSGQETQYF

D: .
V: TRBV5-1
J: TRBJ2-5
DNA: TGCGCCAGCAGCTTTTCGGGGTACCAAGAGACCCAGTACTTC
CDR3: CASSFSGYQETQYF

D: .
V: TRBV2
J: TRBJ2-2
DNA: TGTGCCAGCAGGACAGTTGCAATGACCGGGGAGCTGTTTTTT
CDR3: CASRTVAMTGELFF

D: .
V: TRBV6-1
J: TRBJ2-5
DNA: TGTGCCAGCAGTCACAGGGTCTGGGAGACCCAGTACTTC
CDR3: CASSHRVWETQYF

D: TRBD1
V: TRBV2
J: TRBJ1-4
DNA: TGTGCCAGCAGTGAATACGGGACAGGGAATGAAAAACTGTTTTTT
CDR3: CASSEYGTGNEKLFF

D: TRBD1
V: TRBV6-5
J: TRBJ2-7
DNA: TGTGCCAGCAGTTCGGGACAGGGCTTAGAGCAGTACTTC
CDR3: CASSSGQGLEQYF

D: .
V: TRBV7-7
J: TRBJ2-2
DNA: TGTGCTAGCAGCTTAAGCATTACCGGGGGGCTGTTTTTT
CDR3: CASSLSITGGLFF

D: .
V: TRBV7-9
J: TRBJ1-1
DNA: TGTGCCAGCAGCGCCAAGGGGAACTTGAACACTGAAGCTTTCTTT
CDR3: CASSAKGNLNTEAFF